Each of the 28 T cell receptor beta chains below was sequenced from the same sample in a study of CD8 T cells in Susac syndrome. Random hexamers were used to reverse transcribe 0.5 to 1 ug of RNA. TCRdb used MiXCR to reprocess the immunoSEQ multiplex PCR reads, holding one entry per CDR3 protein. Altogether about 120,000 distinct CDR3 sequences are present, 94% being singletons, with the ten largest covering approximately 0.1%. Sequencing was carried out using CD4+ T cells from PBMCs. The receptor source for this set is a human donor in good health.

The V and J genes are TRBV13 and TRBJ1-1; 7 bases agree with TRBD1. The germline CDR1 and CDR2 sequences are PRHDT and FYEKMQ (reference sequence). This CDR3 comprises 18 residues. Trimming took 1 base from V and 2 from J; bases not matched to a gene: 13. The CDR3 DNA reads as TGTGCCAGCAGCTTAGCTGCTTCGAGACCAGGGGGTAACACTGAAGCTTTCTTT. This sequence encodes CASSLAASRPGGNTEAFF.

The CDR3 loop is CASSREGNTIYF. The CDR3 DNA reads TGTGCCAGCAGCAGAGAGGGAAACACCATATATTTT. The chain joins TRBV7-2 to TRBJ1-3, with D unresolved. Trimming stripped 5 bases from V and 4 bases from J, with 6 bases between. The CDR3 spans 12 residues. Germline V gene data show CDR1 as SGHTA and CDR2 as FQGNSA.

The chain couples TRBV5-1 to TRBJ1-1; the D gene is possibly TRBD1 (5 bases). This CDR3 contains 11 residues. Between the trimmed V and J ends, which lost 4 bases and 5 bases, there was a span of 6 bases. CDR1 is SGHRS and CDR2 is YFSETQ in the germline V gene. The CDR3 coding sequence is TGCGCCAGCAGCGGGGGGACTGAAGCTTTCTTT. Its protein product is CASSGGTEAFF. The whole variable domain, remainder taken from reference TRBV5-1 and TRBJ1-1, is KAGVTQTPRYLIKTRGQQVTLSCSPISGHRSVSWYQQTPGQGLQFLFEYFSETQRNKGNFPGRFSGRQFSNSRSEMNVSTLELGDSALYLCASSGGTEAFFGQGTRLTVV.

This clonotype has just one count. The V call is TRBV12-3 or TRBV12-4, the J call TRBJ1-2; D is possibly TRBD1 (6 bases). Trimming pared 0 bases from V and 8 bases from J, leaving 16 bases between. This CDR3 is built from 15 residues. The CDR3 spells CASSLALYAQGGYTF. In nucleotides, the CDR3 is TGTGCCAGCAGTTTAGCCCTCTACGCGCAGGGGGGCTACACCTTC.

The rearrangement uses TRBV5-1 and TRBJ2-5; 12 bases agree with TRBD1. Germline CDR1 SGHRS, CDR2 YFSETQ. Trimming at V came to 4 bases and at J to 4 bases, leaving 8 bases not matched to a gene. This CDR3 has 16 residues. The DNA of the CDR3 is TGCGCCAGCAGCGCTGAGAGGGACAGGGGGCTAGAGACCCAGTACTTC. This sequence encodes CASSAERDRGLETQYF.

The chain combines TRBV27 with TRBJ2-7; possibly TRBD1 for D (6 bases). Germline V gene data show CDR1 as MNHEY and CDR2 as SMNVEV (reference sequence). Trimming cost V 4 bases and J 3 bases, with 10 bases left between them. The CDR3 length is 13 residues. The CDR3 loop is CASSSPDSYEQYF. The CDR3, as DNA: TGTGCCAGCAGTTCTCCGGACAGCTACGAGCAGTACTTC.

V usage is TRBV2 and J usage is TRBJ2-2; D is uncertain. This CDR3 contains 16 residues. The V gene's germline CDR1 is SNHLY and CDR2 FYNNEI. Between the trimmed V and J ends, which lost 0 bases and 7 bases, there was a span of 15 bases. The CDR3 here is CASSEAGFMRGGELFF. The CDR3 DNA follows: TGTGCCAGCAGTGAAGCAGGGTTCATGCGTGGCGGGGAGCTGTTTTTT.

V usage is TRBV19 and J usage is TRBJ1-3, with D perhaps matching TRBD1 (6 bases). Germline CDR1 reads LNHDA; CDR2 reads SQIVND (reference sequence). V dropped 9 bases and J dropped 8 bases, with 23 bases sitting between them. The CDR3 is made up of 15 amino acids. The CDR3 spells CASKNKGTPADTIYF. As DNA, the CDR3 is TGTGCCAGCAAAAACAAAGGGACACCCGCGGACACCATATATTTT.

The genes are TRBV12-3 or TRBV12-4 and TRBJ2-5, with no clear D. This CDR3 is 13 amino acids long. Trimming cost V 3 bases and J 2 bases, with 7 bases left between them. The CDR3 nucleotides are TGTGCCAGCAGTTTTGAGGAGCAAGAGACCCAGTACTTC. This encodes CASSFEEQETQYF.

This chain connects TRBV5-1 to TRBJ1-5; D not resolved. Germline CDR1 reads SGHRS; CDR2 reads YFSETQ. The CDR3 loop spans 15 amino acids. The germline V and J ends were trimmed by 0 bases and 5 bases, with 12 bases remaining between them. CDR3: CASSLVTGMHQPQHF. CDR3 coding DNA: TGCGCCAGCAGCTTGGTGACGGGGATGCATCAGCCCCAGCATTTT.

Points on this clonotype: The junction shows a germline mismatch at one end, possibly a read error. This rearrangement joins TRBV19 to TRBJ2-3; D is perhaps TRBD2 (6 bases). The germline V gene encodes CDR1 LNHDA and CDR2 SQIVND (reference sequence). The CDR3 is 14 amino acids. The DNA of the CDR3 is TGTGCCAGTAGTATACTCGGGAGCACAGATACGCAATATTTT. Its protein product is CASSILGSTDTQYF.

The chain carries TRBV7-2 and TRBJ2-7; D is ambiguous. CDR3 length: 12 residues. Trimming pared 5 bases from V and 4 bases from J, leaving 9 bases between. In germline, CDR1 is SGHTA, CDR2 FQGNSA. The DNA for the CDR3 is TGTGCCAGCAGCCCCGCGGAGTACGAGCAGTACTTC. This translates into CASSPAEYEQYF. Full variable domain (outside the CDR3, taken from reference TRBV7-2 and TRBJ2-7): GAGVSQSPSNKVTEKGKDVELRCDPISGHTALYWYRQSLGQGLEFLIYFQGNSAPDKSGLPSDRFSAERTGGSVSTLTIQRTQQEDSAVYLCASSPAEYEQYFGPGTRLTVT.

The V call is TRBV4-3, the J call TRBJ1-6; 9 bases map to TRBD1. Germline CDR1 LGHNA, CDR2 YSLEER. CDR3 size: 14 residues. Trimming removed 4 bases from V and 14 bases from J; junction bases left unmatched: 9. The CDR3 sequence: CASSPWTGDSSLHF. CDR3 nucleotides: TGCGCCAGCAGCCCCTGGACAGGGGACTCATCCCTCCACTTT.

This clonotype appeared a single time. The chain links TRBV20-1 to TRBJ2-7; 7 bases line up with TRBD2. J gave up 1 base and V 1 base, and 4 bases lay outside the gene matches. In germline, CDR1 is DFQATT, CDR2 SNEGSKA (reference sequence). This CDR3 is 14 amino acids long. For the CDR3, the DNA is TGCAGTGCTAGAGCTAGCGGTCCATCCTACGAGCAGTACTTC. Translated, it gives CSARASGPSYEQYF.

V gene TRBV12-3 or TRBV12-4 combines with J gene TRBJ2-7; D may be TRBD1 or TRBD2 (5 bases each). The CDR3 loop spans 15 amino acids. The V end was cut by 4 bases, the J end by 6 bases, with 19 bases between. The CDR3 DNA is TGTGCCAGCAGTTCCGACCCCCCAGGGAGAACCGAGCAGTACTTC. As protein: CASSSDPPGRTEQYF.

This chain uses TRBV11-2 with TRBJ2-1; D is undetermined. Per the germline V gene, CDR1 is SGHAT and CDR2 is FQNNGV. The CDR3 sequence is 13 residues long. The V end lost 4 bases, the J end lost 5 bases, and 9 bases lay between the germline ends. The CDR3 reads CASSSSYNNEQFF. The CDR3 coding sequence is TGTGCCAGCAGCTCAAGCTACAACAATGAGCAGTTCTTC.

The CDR3 loop is CASSEVGGPETQYF. The CDR3 DNA is TGTGCCAGCAGTGAAGTAGGGGGACCGGAGACCCAGTACTTC. The V and J genes are TRBV6-1 and TRBJ2-5, with a tentative D call TRBD1 (6 bases). V lost 1 base to trimming and J lost 5 bases, with 11 bases between them. CDR3 length equals 14 residues. Per germline, CDR1 MNHNS and CDR2 SASEGT.

J is TRBJ2-3 and V is TRBV7-8; 7 nucleotides agree with TRBD2. Germline assignment: CDR1 SGHVS and CDR2 FQNEAQ. The V gene end was trimmed by 4 bases and the J gene end by 4 bases; junction bases not matched to a gene: 8. The CDR3 loop spans 15 amino acids. The chain's CDR3 is CASSSLSGNADTQYF. The DNA for the CDR3 is TGTGCCAGCAGCTCCCTAAGCGGGAACGCAGATACGCAGTATTTT.

This chain uses TRBV7-3 with TRBJ2-2, with a possible D match to TRBD1 (6 bases). The CDR3 runs to 15 residues. V lost 1 base, J lost 5 bases, and 11 bases lay in between. Per the germline V gene, CDR1 is SGHTA and CDR2 is FQGTGA. CDR3 amino acids: CASSLMGTLTGELFF. The DNA for the CDR3 is TGTGCCAGCAGCTTAATGGGGACATTGACCGGGGAGCTGTTTTTT.

The chain combines TRBV15 with TRBJ2-5, with 10 bases identical to TRBD1. With 1 base clipped from V and 5 bases from J, the junction kept 4 bases outside the gene matches. The CDR3 runs to 15 residues. CDR1 LNHNV and CDR2 YYDKDF come from the germline V gene (reference sequence). The CDR3 nucleotides are TGTGCCACCAGCAGAGCGACAGGGGGCTGGGAGACCCAGTACTTC. Translated: CATSRATGGWETQYF.

The chain joins TRBV2 to TRBJ1-5; D gene ambiguous. Germline V lookup: CDR1 SNHLY, CDR2 FYNNEI. Deletions cut 0 bases from V and 0 bases from J, with 12 bases between. The CDR3 covers 17 residues. DNA of the CDR3: TGTGCCAGCAGTGAAGCGCAGTCTGTTTATAGCAATCAGCCCCAGCATTTT. Translation: CASSEAQSVYSNQPQHF.

The chain links TRBV30 to TRBJ2-5, with a tentative D call TRBD2 (6 bases). Germline V gene data show CDR1 as GTSNPN and CDR2 as SVGIG (reference sequence). The V gene lost 5 bases and the J gene lost 5 bases, with 15 bases spanning the gap. The CDR3 has 13 amino acids. CDR3 loop: CAWLKAGIETQYF. As DNA, the CDR3 is TGTGCCTGGTTGAAGGCGGGAATTGAGACCCAGTACTTC.

The chain couples TRBV24-1 to TRBJ1-1; 7 nucleotides match TRBD1. The CDR3 runs 15 residues. Germline values: CDR1 KGHDR, CDR2 SFDVKD. V lost 9 bases to trimming and J lost 0 bases; unmatched junction nucleotides: 9. The CDR3 reads CATFTGALLNTEAFF. CDR3 coding DNA: TGTGCCACCTTCACAGGGGCGTTGTTGAACACTGAAGCTTTCTTT.

As regards this clonotype: Sequence at one end of the junction differs from germline and may be a read error. This chain uses TRBV7-7 with TRBJ2-1; 8 bases agree with TRBD2. Germline V gene sequence: CDR1 SSHAT, CDR2 FNYEAQ (reference sequence). This CDR3 spans 15 amino acids. In DNA, the CDR3 is TGTGCTAGCAGCATTACTAGCGGAGAGTACAATGAGCAGTTCTTC. Translation: CASSITSGEYNEQFF.

V gene TRBV7-3 combines with J gene TRBJ2-7; D possibly uses TRBD1 or TRBD2 (5 bases each). Trimming removed 2 bases from V and 2 bases from J, with 19 bases in between. The CDR3 extends over 17 amino acids. Germline V lookup: CDR1 SGHTA, CDR2 FQGTGA. The CDR3 protein is CASSLSSGSGSPYEQYF. The DNA for the CDR3 is TGTGCCAGCAGCTTATCGTCGGGGTCAGGGAGCCCCTACGAGCAGTACTTC.

V gene TRBV3-1 combines with J gene TRBJ1-6, with 7 positions matching TRBD1. The V segment lost 5 bases and the J segment 8 bases; nucleotides outside the gene matches: 9. This CDR3 contains 15 residues. Per the germline V gene, CDR1 is LGHDT and CDR2 is YNNKEL (reference sequence). Written as DNA, the CDR3 is TGTGCCAGCAGCTCTTGGACAGGCGGAGATTCACCCCTCCACTTT. It yields the protein CASSSWTGGDSPLHF.

This sequence joins TRBV2 and TRBJ2-4; D ambiguous. CDR1 is SNHLY and CDR2 is FYNNEI in the germline V gene. Trimming left V 6 bases short and J 7 bases short, with 7 bases between. The CDR3 totals 11 residues. This chain's CDR3 is CASSPRNIQYF. CDR3 in DNA: TGTGCCAGCAGCCCAAGGAACATTCAGTACTTC.

The chain couples TRBV19 to TRBJ2-3; unclear D gene. Germline CDR1 reads LNHDA; CDR2 reads SQIVND (reference sequence). Trimming took off 10 bases at V and 2 bases at J, with 13 bases between the two ends. The CDR3 spans 13 residues. CDR3 residues: CATKTLDTDTQYF. The CDR3 DNA sequence: TGTGCCACCAAGACTCTAGACACAGATACGCAGTATTTT.